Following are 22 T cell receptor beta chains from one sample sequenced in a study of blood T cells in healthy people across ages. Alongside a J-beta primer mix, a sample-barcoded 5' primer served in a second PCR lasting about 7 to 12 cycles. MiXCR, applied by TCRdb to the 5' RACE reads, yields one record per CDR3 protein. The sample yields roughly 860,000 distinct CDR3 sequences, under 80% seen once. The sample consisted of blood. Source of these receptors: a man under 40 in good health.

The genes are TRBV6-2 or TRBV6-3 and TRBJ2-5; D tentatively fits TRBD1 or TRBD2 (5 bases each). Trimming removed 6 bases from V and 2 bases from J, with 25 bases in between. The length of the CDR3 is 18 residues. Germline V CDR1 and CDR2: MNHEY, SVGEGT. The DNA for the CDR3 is TGTGCCAGCAGCTTACAAATACGGGGCCAGGCTATACAAGAGACCCAGTACTTC. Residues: CASSLQIRGQAIQETQYF.

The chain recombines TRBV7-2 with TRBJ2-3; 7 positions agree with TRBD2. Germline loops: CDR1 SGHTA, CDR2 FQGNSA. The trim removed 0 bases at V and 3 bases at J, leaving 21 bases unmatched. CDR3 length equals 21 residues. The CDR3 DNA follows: TGTGCCAGCAGCTTAGCGCGAGATCCTCCCGATGGGGGGGACTTGACAGATACGCAGTATTTT. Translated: CASSLARDPPDGGDLTDTQYF.

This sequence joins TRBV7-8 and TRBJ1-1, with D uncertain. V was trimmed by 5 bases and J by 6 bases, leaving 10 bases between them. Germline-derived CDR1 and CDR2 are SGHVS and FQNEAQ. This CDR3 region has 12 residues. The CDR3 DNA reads TGTGCCAGCAGCCAAGATCCCGCTGAAGCTTTCTTT. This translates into CASSQDPAEAFF. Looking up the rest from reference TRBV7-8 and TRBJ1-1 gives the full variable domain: GAGVSQSPRYKVAKRGQDVALRCDPISGHVSLFWYQQALGQGPEFLTYFQNEAQLDKSGLPSDRFFAERPEGSVSTLKIQRTQQEDSAVYLCASSQDPAEAFFGQGTRLTVV.

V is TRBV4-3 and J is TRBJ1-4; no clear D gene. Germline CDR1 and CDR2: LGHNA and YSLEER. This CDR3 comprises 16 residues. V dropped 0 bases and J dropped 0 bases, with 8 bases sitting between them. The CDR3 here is CASSQERRSTNEKLFF. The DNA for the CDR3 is TGCGCCAGCAGCCAAGAGAGGAGATCAACTAATGAAAAACTGTTTTTT.

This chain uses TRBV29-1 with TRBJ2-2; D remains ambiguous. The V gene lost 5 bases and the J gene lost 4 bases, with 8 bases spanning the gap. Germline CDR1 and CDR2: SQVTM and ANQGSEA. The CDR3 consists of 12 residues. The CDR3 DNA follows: TGCAGCGTTTTGGCCCGCACCGGGGAGCTGTTTTTT. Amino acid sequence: CSVLARTGELFF.

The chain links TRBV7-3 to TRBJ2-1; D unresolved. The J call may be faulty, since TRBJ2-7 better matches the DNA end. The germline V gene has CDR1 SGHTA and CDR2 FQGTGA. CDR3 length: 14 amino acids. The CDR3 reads CASSLQGSYNEQYF. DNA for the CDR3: TGTGCCAGCAGCTTACAAGGCAGCTACAATGAGCAGTACTTC.

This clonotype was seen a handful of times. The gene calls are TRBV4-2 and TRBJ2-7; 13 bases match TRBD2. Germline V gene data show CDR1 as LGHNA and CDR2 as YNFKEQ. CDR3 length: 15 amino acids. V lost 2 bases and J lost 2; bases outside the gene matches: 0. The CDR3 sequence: CASSQTSGGAYEQYF. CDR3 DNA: TGTGCCAGCAGCCAAACTAGCGGGGGGGCCTACGAGCAGTACTTC.

This chain's CDR3 is CSVEEHSGTPMGGYTF. The CDR3 DNA reads TGCAGCGTTGAAGAACACTCAGGGACCCCCATGGGTGGCTACACCTTC. V gene TRBV29-1 combines with J gene TRBJ1-2; TRBD1 is a possible D gene (5 bases). Trimming took off 0 bases at V and 7 bases at J, with 21 bases between the two ends. Germline V gene data show CDR1 as SQVTM and CDR2 as ANQGSEA. The CDR3 is 16 amino acids.

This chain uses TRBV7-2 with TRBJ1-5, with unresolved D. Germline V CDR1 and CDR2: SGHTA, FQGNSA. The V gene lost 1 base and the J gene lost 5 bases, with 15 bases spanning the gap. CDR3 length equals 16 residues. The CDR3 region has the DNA TGTGCCAGCAGCTTAGGTCCTACGCAGGTGGATCAGCCCCAGCATTTT. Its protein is CASSLGPTQVDQPQHF.

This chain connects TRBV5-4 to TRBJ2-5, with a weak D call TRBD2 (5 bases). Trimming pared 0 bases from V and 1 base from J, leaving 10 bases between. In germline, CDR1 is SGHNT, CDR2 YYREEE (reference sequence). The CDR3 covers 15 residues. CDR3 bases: TGTGCCAGCAGCTTGGAGGCGGGCAGCCAAGAGACCCAGTACTTC. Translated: CASSLEAGSQETQYF.

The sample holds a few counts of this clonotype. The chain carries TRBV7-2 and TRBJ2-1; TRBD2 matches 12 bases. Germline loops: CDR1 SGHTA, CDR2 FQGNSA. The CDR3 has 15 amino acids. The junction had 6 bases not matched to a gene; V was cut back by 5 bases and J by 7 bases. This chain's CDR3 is CASSASGGARNEQFF. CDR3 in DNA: TGTGCCAGCAGCGCTAGCGGGGGGGCCAGGAATGAGCAGTTCTTC.

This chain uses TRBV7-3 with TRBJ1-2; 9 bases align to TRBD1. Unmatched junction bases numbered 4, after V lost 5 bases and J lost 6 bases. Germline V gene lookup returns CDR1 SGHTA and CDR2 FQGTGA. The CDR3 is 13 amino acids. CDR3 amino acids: CASSTRQGDGYTF. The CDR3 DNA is TGTGCCAGCAGCACCCGACAGGGGGATGGCTACACCTTC.

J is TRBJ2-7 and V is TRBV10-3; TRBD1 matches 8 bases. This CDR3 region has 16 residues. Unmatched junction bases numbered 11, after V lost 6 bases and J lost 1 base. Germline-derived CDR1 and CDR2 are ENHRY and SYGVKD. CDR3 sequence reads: CAIRDRDRGGSYEQYF. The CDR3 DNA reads TGTGCCATCAGGGACCGAGACAGGGGCGGGTCCTACGAGCAGTACTTC.

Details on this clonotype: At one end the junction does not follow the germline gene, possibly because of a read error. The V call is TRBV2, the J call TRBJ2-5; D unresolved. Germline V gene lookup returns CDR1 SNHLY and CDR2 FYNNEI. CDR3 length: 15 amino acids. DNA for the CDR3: TGTGCCAGCACTGAAAGGTCGTCAGGAAACAATGAGCAGTACTTC. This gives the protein CASTERSSGNNEQYF. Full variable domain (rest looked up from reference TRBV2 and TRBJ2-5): EPEVTQTPSHQVTQMGQEVILRCVPISNHLYFYWYRQILGQKVEFLVSFYNNEISEKSEIFDDQFSVERPDGSNFTLKIRSTKLEDSAMYFCASTERSSGNNEQYFGPGTRLLVL.

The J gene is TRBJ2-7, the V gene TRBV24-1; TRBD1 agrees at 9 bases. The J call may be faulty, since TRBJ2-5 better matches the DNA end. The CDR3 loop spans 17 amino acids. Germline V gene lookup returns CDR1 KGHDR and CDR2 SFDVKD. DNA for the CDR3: TGTGCCACCAGTGATTTACCAGGGACAGGGAAGGAGGAGACCCAGTACTTC. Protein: CATSDLPGTGKEETQYF.

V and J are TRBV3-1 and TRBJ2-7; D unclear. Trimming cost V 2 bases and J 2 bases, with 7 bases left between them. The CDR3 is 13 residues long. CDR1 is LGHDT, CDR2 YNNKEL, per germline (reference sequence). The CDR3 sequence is CASSQQVTYEQYF. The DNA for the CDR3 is TGTGCCAGCAGCCAACAGGTTACCTACGAGCAGTACTTC.

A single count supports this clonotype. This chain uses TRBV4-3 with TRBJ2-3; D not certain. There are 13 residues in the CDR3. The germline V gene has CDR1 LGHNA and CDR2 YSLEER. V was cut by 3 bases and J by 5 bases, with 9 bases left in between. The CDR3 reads CASSHVHEDTQYF. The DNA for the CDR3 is TGCGCCAGCAGCCACGTACACGAAGATACGCAGTATTTT.

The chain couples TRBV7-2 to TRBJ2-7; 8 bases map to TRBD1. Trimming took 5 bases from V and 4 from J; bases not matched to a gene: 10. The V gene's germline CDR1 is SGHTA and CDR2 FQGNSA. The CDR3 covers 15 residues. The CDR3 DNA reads TGTGCCAGCAGCAGGACCGGACAGGGTAATTACGAGCAGTACTTC. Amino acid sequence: CASSRTGQGNYEQYF.

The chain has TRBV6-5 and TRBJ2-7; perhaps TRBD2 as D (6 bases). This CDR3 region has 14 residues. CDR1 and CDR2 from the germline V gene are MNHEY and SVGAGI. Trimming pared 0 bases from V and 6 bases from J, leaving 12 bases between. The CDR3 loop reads CASSYSLGGSEQYF. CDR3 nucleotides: TGTGCCAGCAGTTACTCATTGGGGGGAAGCGAGCAGTACTTC.

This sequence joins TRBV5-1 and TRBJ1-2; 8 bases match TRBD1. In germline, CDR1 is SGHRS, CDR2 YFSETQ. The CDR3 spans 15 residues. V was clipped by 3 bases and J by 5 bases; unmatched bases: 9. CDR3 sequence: CASSYGQGGSYGYTF. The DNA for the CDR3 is TGCGCCAGCAGCTACGGACAGGGAGGGAGTTATGGCTACACCTTC.

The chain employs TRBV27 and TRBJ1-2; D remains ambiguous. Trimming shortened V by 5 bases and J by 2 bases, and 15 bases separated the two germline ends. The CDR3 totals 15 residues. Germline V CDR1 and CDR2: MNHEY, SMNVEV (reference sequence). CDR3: CASSPYRTVNYGYTF. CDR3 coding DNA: TGTGCCAGCAGTCCTTATCGGACGGTGAACTATGGCTACACCTTC.

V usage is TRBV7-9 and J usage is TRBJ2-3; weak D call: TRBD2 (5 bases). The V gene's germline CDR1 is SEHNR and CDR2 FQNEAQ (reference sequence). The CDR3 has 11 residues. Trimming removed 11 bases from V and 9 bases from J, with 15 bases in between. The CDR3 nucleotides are TGTGCCCTCGGGAAAGGGCCAACGCAGTATTTT. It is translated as CALGKGPTQYF.